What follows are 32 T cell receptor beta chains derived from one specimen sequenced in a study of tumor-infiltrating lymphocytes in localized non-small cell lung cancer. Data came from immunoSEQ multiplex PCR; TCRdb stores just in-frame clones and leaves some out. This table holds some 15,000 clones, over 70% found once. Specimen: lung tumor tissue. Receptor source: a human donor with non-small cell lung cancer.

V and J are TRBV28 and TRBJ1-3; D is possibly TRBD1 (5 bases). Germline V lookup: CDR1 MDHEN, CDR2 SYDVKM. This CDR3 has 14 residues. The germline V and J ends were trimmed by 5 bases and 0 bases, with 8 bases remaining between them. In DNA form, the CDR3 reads TGTGCCAGCAGTCCCGGGGGCTCTGGAAACACCATATATTTT. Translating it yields CASSPGGSGNTIYF.

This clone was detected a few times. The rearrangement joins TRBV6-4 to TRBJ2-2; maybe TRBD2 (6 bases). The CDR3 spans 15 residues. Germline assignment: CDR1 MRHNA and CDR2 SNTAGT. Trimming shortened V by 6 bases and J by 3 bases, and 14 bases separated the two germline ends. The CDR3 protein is CASSGTGGDTGELFF. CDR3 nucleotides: TGTGCCAGCAGCGGGACTGGCGGGGACACCGGGGAGCTGTTTTTT.

The CDR3 coding sequence is TGTGCCAGTAGTAGTCTACAGGGGGCCTACAATGAGCAGTTCTTC. Amino acid sequence: CASSSLQGAYNEQFF. The chain links TRBV19 to TRBJ2-1, with 8 bases matching TRBD1. The CDR3 sequence is 15 residues long. The V and J ends lost 4 bases and 2 bases, in that order; junction bases with no gene match: 4. Germline CDR1 is LNHDA and CDR2 is SQIVND (reference sequence).

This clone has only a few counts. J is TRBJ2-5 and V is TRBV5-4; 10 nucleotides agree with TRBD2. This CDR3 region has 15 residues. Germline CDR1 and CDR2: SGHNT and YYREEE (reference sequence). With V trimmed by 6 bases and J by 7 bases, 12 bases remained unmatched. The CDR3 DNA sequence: TGTGCCAGCACTTATAATCTAGCGGGAGAAGGGACCCAGTACTTC. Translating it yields CASTYNLAGEGTQYF.

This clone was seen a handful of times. The CDR3 nucleotides are TGCGCCAGCAGCCGGGGGGAGCTAGGCACAGATACGCAGTATTTT. Residues: CASSRGELGTDTQYF. The rearrangement links TRBV4-3 to TRBJ2-3; tentative D call: TRBD2 (6 bases). CDR1 is LGHNA, CDR2 YSLEER, per germline. The V end lost 4 bases, the J end lost 1 base, and 12 bases lay between the germline ends. The CDR3 extends over 15 amino acids.

The CDR3 loop is CSATSEETQYF. The CDR3 coding sequence is TGCAGTGCTACTAGCGAGGAGACCCAGTACTTC. The chain employs TRBV20-1 and TRBJ2-5; tentative D call: TRBD2 (6 bases). V lost 4 bases and J lost 5, with 8 bases in between. Looked up from germline, CDR1 is DFQATT and CDR2 is SNEGSKA (reference sequence). The length of the CDR3 is 11 residues.

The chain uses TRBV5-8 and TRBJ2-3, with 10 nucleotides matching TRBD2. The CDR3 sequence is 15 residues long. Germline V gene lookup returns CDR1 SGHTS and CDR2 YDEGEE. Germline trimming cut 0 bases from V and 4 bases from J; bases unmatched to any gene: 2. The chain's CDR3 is CASSLGLAGADTQYF. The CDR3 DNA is TGTGCCAGCAGCTTGGGACTAGCGGGCGCAGATACGCAGTATTTT.

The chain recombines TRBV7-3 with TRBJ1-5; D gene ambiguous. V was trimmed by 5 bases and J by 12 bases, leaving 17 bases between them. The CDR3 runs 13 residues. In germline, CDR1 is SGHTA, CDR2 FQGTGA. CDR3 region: CASSASTPRDQHF. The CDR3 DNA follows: TGTGCCAGCAGCGCCTCGACCCCACGGGACCAGCATTTT.

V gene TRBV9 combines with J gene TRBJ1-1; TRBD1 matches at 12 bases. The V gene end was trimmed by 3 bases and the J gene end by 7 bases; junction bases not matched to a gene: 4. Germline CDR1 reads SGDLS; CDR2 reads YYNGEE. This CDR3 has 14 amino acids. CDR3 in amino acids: CASSDGTGGLEAFF. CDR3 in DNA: TGTGCCAGCAGCGACGGGACAGGGGGCCTTGAAGCTTTCTTT.

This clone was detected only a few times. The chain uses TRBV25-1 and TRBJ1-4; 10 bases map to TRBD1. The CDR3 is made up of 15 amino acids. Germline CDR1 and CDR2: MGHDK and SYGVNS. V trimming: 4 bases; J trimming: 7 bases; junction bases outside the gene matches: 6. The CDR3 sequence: CASSGRDRGGEKLFF. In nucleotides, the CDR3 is TGTGCCAGCAGTGGCCGGGACAGGGGTGGTGAAAAACTGTTTTTT.

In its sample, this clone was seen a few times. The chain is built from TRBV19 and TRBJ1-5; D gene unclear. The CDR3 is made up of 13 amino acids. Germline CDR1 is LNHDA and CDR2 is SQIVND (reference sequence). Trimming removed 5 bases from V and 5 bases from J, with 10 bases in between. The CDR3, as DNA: TGTGCCAGTAGTGGGCACGGCTATCAGCCCCAGCATTTT. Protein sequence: CASSGHGYQPQHF.

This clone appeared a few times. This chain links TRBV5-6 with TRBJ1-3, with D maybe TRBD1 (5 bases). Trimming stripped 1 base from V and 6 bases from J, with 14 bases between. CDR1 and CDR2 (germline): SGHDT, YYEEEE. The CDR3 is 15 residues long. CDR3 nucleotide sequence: TGTGCCAGCAGCTTGTTGGGAGGGGTGGAAAACACCATATATTTT. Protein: CASSLLGGVENTIYF.

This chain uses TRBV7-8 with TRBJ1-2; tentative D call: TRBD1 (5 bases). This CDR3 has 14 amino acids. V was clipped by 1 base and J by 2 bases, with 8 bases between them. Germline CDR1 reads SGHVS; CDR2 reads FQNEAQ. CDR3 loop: CASSLETENYGYTF. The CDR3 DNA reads TGTGCCAGCAGCTTAGAGACAGAAAACTATGGCTACACCTTC.

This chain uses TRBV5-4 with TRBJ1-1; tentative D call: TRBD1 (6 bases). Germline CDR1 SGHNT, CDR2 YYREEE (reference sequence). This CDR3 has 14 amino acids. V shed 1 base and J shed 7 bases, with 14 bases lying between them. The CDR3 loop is CASSLRGRGFEAFF. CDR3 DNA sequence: TGTGCCAGCAGCTTGCGGGGGCGGGGTTTTGAAGCTTTCTTT.

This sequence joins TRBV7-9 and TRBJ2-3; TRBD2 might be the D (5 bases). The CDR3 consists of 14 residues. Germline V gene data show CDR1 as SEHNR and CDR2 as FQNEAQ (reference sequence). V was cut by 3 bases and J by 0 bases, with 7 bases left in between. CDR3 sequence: CASSFSASTDTQYF. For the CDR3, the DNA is TGTGCCAGCAGCTTTAGCGCGAGCACAGATACGCAGTATTTT.

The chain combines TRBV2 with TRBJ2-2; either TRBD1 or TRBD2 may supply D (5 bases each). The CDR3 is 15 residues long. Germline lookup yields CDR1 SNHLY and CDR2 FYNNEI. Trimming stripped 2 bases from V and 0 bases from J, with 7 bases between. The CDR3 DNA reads TGTGCCAGCAGTGAATGGGGGACGAACACCGGGGAGCTGTTTTTT. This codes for CASSEWGTNTGELFF.

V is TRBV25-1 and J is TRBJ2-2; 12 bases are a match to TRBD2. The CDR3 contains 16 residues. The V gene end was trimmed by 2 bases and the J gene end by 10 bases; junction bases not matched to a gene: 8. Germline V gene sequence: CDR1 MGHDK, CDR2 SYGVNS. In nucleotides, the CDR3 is TGTGCCAGCAGTGAAGCTAGCGGGGGGGAGAGCGCGGAGCTGTTTTTT. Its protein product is CASSEASGGESAELFF.

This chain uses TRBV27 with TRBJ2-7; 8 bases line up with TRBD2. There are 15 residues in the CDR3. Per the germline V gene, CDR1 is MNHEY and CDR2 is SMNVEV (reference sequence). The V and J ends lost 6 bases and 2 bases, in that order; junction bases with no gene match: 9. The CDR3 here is CASRIPGGAPYEQYF. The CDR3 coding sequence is TGTGCCAGCAGGATCCCCGGGGGGGCTCCCTACGAGCAGTACTTC.

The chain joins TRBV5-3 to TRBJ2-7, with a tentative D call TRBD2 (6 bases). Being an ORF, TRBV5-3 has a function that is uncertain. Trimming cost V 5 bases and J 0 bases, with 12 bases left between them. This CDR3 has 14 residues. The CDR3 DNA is TGTGCCAGAAGGTATGGGAGGTCCTCCTACGAGCAGTACTTC. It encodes CARRYGRSSYEQYF.

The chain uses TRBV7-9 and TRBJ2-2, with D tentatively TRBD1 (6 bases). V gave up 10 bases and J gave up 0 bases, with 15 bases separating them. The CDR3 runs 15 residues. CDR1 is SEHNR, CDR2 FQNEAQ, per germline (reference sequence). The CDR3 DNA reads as TGTGCCACCCTCCGGGACATCGCGAACACCGGGGAGCTGTTTTTT. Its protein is CATLRDIANTGELFF. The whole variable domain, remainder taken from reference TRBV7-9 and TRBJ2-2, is DTGVSQNPRHKITKRGQNVTFRCDPISEHNRLYWYRQTLGQGPEFLTYFQNEAQLEKSRLLSDRFSAERPKGSFSTLEIQRTEQGDSAMYLCATLRDIANTGELFFGEGSRLTVL.

As DNA, the CDR3 is TGTGCCAGCCGGGACTACGTTTACAATGAGCAGTTCTTC. As protein: CASRDYVYNEQFF. V gene TRBV2 combines with J gene TRBJ2-1, with 7 positions matching TRBD2. This CDR3 is built from 13 residues. CDR1 and CDR2 from the germline V gene are SNHLY and FYNNEI. Trimming at V came to 8 bases and at J to 4 bases, leaving 5 bases not matched to a gene.

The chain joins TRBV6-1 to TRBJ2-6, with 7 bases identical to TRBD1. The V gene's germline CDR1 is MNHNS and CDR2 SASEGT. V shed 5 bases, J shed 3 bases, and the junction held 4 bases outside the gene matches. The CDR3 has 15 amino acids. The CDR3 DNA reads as TGTGCCAGCAGTCGACAGGGTAATGGGGCCAACGTCCTGACTTTC. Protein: CASSRQGNGANVLTF.

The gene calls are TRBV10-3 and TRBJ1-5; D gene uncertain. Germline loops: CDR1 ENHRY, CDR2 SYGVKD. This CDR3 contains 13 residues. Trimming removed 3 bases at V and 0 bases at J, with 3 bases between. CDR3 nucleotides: TGTGCCATCAGTGAAAATAGCAATCAGCCCCAGCATTTT. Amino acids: CAISENSNQPQHF.

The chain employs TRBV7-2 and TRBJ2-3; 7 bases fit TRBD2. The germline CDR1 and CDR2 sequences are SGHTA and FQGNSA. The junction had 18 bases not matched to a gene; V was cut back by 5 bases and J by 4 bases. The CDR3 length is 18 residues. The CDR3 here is CASSPRLASSRSADTQYF. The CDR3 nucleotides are TGTGCCAGCAGCCCAAGACTAGCTTCATCGCGGTCAGCAGATACGCAGTATTTT.

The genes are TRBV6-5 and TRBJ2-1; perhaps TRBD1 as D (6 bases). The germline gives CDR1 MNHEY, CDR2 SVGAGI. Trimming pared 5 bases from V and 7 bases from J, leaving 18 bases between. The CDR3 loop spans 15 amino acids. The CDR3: CASSIRDTTQNEQFF. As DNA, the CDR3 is TGTGCCAGCAGTATCCGGGACACAACACAAAATGAGCAGTTCTTC.

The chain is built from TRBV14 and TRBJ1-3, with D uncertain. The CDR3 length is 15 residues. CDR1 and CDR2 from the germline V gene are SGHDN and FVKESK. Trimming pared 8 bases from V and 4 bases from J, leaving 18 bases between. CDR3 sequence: CASGPPGKRGNTIYF. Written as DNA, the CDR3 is TGTGCCAGCGGTCCTCCGGGGAAGAGAGGAAACACCATATATTTT.

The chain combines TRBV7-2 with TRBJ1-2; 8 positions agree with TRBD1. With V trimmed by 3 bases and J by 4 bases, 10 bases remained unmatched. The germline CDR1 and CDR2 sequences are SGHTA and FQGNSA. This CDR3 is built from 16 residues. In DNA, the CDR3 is TGTGCCAGCAGCTTCGCGTCGGCAGGGGGCAGCTATGGCTACACCTTC. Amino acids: CASSFASAGGSYGYTF. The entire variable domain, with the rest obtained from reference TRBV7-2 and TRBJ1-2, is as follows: GAGVSQSPSNKVTEKGKDVELRCDPISGHTALYWYRQSLGQGLEFLIYFQGNSAPDKSGLPSDRFSAERTGGSVSTLTIQRTQQEDSAVYLCASSFASAGGSYGYTFGSGTRLTVV.

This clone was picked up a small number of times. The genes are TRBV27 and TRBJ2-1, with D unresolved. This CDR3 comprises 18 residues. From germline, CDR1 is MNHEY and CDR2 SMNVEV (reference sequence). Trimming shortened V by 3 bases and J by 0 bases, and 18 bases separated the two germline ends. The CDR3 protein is CASSFSSWASSSYNEQFF. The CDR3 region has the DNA TGTGCCAGCAGTTTCTCCTCTTGGGCTTCGAGCTCCTACAATGAGCAGTTCTTC.

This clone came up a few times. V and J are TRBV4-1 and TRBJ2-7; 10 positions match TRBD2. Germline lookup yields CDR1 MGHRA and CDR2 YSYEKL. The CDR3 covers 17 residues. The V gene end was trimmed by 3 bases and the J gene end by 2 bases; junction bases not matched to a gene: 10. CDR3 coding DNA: TGCGCCAGCAGCCATCGTGGACTAGCGGAGACAACCTACGAGCAGTACTTC. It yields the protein CASSHRGLAETTYEQYF.

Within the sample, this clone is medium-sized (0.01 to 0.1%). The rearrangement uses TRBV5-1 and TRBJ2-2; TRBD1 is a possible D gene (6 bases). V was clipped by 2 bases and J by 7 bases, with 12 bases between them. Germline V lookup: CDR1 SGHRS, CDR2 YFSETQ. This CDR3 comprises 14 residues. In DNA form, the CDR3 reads TGCGCCAGCAGCTTTCAGGGGATCGACGGGGAGCTGTTTTTT. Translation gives CASSFQGIDGELFF.

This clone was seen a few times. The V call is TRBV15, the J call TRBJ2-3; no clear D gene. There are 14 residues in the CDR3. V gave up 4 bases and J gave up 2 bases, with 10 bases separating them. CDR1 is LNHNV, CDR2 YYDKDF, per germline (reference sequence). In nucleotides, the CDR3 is TGTGCCACCAGCAAGGTCCAGTTCACAGATACGCAGTATTTT. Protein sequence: CATSKVQFTDTQYF.

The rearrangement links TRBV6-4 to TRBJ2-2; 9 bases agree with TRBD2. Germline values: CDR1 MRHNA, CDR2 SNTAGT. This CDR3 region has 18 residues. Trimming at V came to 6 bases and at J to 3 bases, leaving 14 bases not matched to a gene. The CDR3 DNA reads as TGTGCCAGCAGCGCCGGGACACCACTAGCGGGTGACACCGGGGAGCTGTTTTTT. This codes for CASSAGTPLAGDTGELFF.